A single sample gave rise to the 29 T cell receptor beta chains below, sequenced in a study of OX40 agonist ivuxolimab in advanced cancers. Only in-frame clones appear in the TCRdb table, and some are missing; sequencing was by immunoSEQ multiplex PCR. The top ten hold less than 3.5% of the sample, which has over 45,000 clones, 88% seen once. The sequencing used CD4+ or CD8+ T cells sorted from blood, collected in a trial of the OX40 agonist ivuxolimab. The receptors stem from an adult with an advanced solid tumor such as melanoma, head and neck, liver or kidney cancer.

V and J are TRBV30 and TRBJ1-6; D is possibly TRBD1 (5 bases). The CDR3 spans 15 residues. Germline-derived CDR1 and CDR2 are GTSNPN and SVGIG (reference sequence). Between the trimmed V and J ends, which lost 0 bases and 18 bases, there was a span of 24 bases. The CDR3 sequence: CAWSVFGQGRQRSHF. DNA for the CDR3: TGTGCCTGGAGTGTATTTGGGCAGGGACGTCAGAGGTCCCACTTT.

The chain uses TRBV18 and TRBJ2-2; D not certain. This CDR3 has 13 residues. V was clipped by 3 bases and J by 7 bases, with 9 bases between them. CDR1 and CDR2 from the germline V gene are KGHSH and LQKENI. CDR3 DNA: TGTGCCAGCTCACCCCCGACGTTCGGGGAGCTGTTTTTT. It translates to CASSPPTFGELFF.

The J gene is TRBJ2-7, the V gene TRBV27; 9 bases align to TRBD1. V shed 5 bases and J 2 bases; nucleotides not matched to a gene: 10. CDR1 is MNHEY, CDR2 SMNVEV, per germline (reference sequence). This CDR3 is built from 16 residues. CDR3 amino acids: CASSPLGQGHTYEQYF. CDR3 bases: TGTGCCAGCAGTCCCCTGGGACAGGGACACACCTACGAGCAGTACTTC.

This rearrangement joins TRBV5-1 to TRBJ2-7; 8 bases line up with TRBD2. CDR1 is SGHRS, CDR2 YFSETQ, per germline. This CDR3 spans 14 amino acids. Trimming cost V 0 bases and J 7 bases; bases outside gene matches: 6. The CDR3 nucleotides are TGCGCCAGCAGCTTGGCCACGGGAGGGCATGAGCAGTACTTC. Translation: CASSLATGGHEQYF.

The rearrangement joins TRBV28 to TRBJ2-5; D uncertain. The tail of the sequence fits TRBJ2-7 better, so the J call may be wrong. This CDR3 has 13 residues. Germline loops: CDR1 MDHEN, CDR2 SYDVKM. The CDR3 bases are TGTGCCAGCAGTCCTGAGGTCCTCTACGAGCAGTACTTC. This translates into CASSPEVLYEQYF.

The table lists this clone with a few counts. CDR3 coding DNA: TGTGCCAGCAACGTAGCTAACTATGGCTACACCTTC. Translated, it gives CASNVANYGYTF. The chain has TRBV2 and TRBJ1-2, with D hard to call. CDR1 SNHLY and CDR2 FYNNEI come from the germline V gene. This CDR3 is 12 amino acids long. V shed 7 bases and J shed 0 bases, with 6 bases lying between them.

The V and J genes are TRBV11-3 and TRBJ1-6; D is uncertain. Trimming shortened V by 3 bases and J by 7 bases, and 13 bases separated the two germline ends. This CDR3 contains 15 residues. Germline values: CDR1 SGHNT, CDR2 YENEEA. Here the CDR3 reads CASSFTAQLNSPLHF. DNA for the CDR3: TGTGCCAGCAGCTTTACCGCCCAACTCAATTCACCCCTCCACTTT. Complete variable domain (other parts from reference TRBV11-3 and TRBJ1-6): EAGVVQSPRYKIIEKKQPVAFWCNPISGHNTLYWYLQNLGQGPELLIRYENEEAVDDSQLPKDRFSAERLKGVDSTLKIQPAELGDSAVYLCASSFTAQLNSPLHFGNGTRLTVT.

This chain joins TRBV7-8 and TRBJ2-2; D ambiguous. The CDR3 has 13 amino acids. Trimming removed 5 bases from V and 1 base from J, with 5 bases in between. CDR1 SGHVS and CDR2 FQNEAQ come from the germline V gene. DNA for the CDR3: TGTGCCAGCAGCAGCAAGAACACCGGGGAGCTGTTTTTT. Its translation: CASSSKNTGELFF.

The chain combines TRBV6-5 with TRBJ1-1; the D is unclear. The V end lost 5 bases, the J end lost 8 bases, and 12 bases lay between the germline ends. Germline V gives CDR1 MNHEY, CDR2 SVGAGI. The CDR3 spans 12 residues. The CDR3 here is CASSDHSGEAFF. Written as DNA, the CDR3 is TGTGCCAGCAGTGACCACAGTGGAGAAGCTTTCTTT.

The chain has TRBV7-9 and TRBJ2-4; TRBD2 is a possible D gene (5 bases). Germline V gene sequence: CDR1 SEHNR, CDR2 FQNEAQ (reference sequence). CDR3 size: 14 residues. With 0 bases removed from V and 6 bases from J, the gap between germline ends came to 9 bases. The DNA of the CDR3 is TGTGCCAGCAGCTTAGCGGGAGCGGTAAACATTCAGTACTTC. It is translated as CASSLAGAVNIQYF.

This clone was counted between two and nine times. This rearrangement joins TRBV2 to TRBJ1-5, with D possibly matching TRBD1 (6 bases). V gave up 4 bases and J gave up 7 bases, with 14 bases separating them. CDR3 length: 14 amino acids. Per the germline V gene, CDR1 is SNHLY and CDR2 is FYNNEI. The CDR3 DNA reads as TGTGCCAGCAGTGTACAGGGCTACGGGCAGCCCCAGCATTTT. Translated: CASSVQGYGQPQHF.

V gene TRBV4-1 combines with J gene TRBJ2-5; 9 bases fit TRBD2. Trimming took 8 bases from V and 3 from J; bases not matched to a gene: 7. Per germline, CDR1 MGHRA and CDR2 YSYEKL. This CDR3 is 14 amino acids long. The CDR3 here is CASSTRLAEETQYF. The CDR3 DNA reads as TGCGCCAGCTCGACCAGACTAGCGGAAGAGACCCAGTACTTC.

CDR3 nucleotides: TGTGCCATCACCAAGGGACCGACTAGCTCTGAAGCTTTCTTT. Its translation: CAITKGPTSSEAFF. The genes are TRBV10-3 and TRBJ1-1; D might be TRBD1 (5 bases). Per germline, CDR1 ENHRY and CDR2 SYGVKD. The CDR3 extends over 14 amino acids. V lost 7 bases and J lost 6, with 18 bases in between.

The chain links TRBV6-5 to TRBJ2-7; 10 nucleotides align to TRBD2. The CDR3 loop spans 14 amino acids. Per the germline V gene, CDR1 is MNHEY and CDR2 is SVGAGI. Losses at the gene ends were 5 bases for V and 6 bases for J; bases not matched to a gene: 7. CDR3 nucleotides: TGTGCCAGCAGTGGTAGCGGGAGGTTGTCCGAGCAGTACTTC. This sequence encodes CASSGSGRLSEQYF.

CDR3 protein: CASSLFGPAGTNEKLFF. In DNA, the CDR3 is TGTGCCAGCAGTTTATTTGGTCCGGCGGGCACTAATGAAAAACTGTTTTTT. The chain combines TRBV28 with TRBJ1-4; D is unresolved. Germline V gene sequence: CDR1 MDHEN, CDR2 SYDVKM. The ends were cut back, 1 base at V and 2 bases at J, with 14 bases in the middle. This CDR3 is built from 17 residues.

CDR3 sequence (DNA): TGTGCCAGCAGCTTAGGTAGCAGGGCGGACTATGGCTACACCTTC. This gives the protein CASSLGSRADYGYTF. This chain uses TRBV7-9 with TRBJ1-2, with D perhaps TRBD1 (5 bases). Germline V lookup: CDR1 SEHNR, CDR2 FQNEAQ (reference sequence). The V gene lost 1 base and the J gene lost 3 bases, with 12 bases spanning the gap. This CDR3 is 15 amino acids long.

This clone was observed a handful of times. V and J are TRBV19 and TRBJ2-7; D tentatively reads TRBD1 or TRBD2 (5 bases each). The CDR3 totals 15 residues. The ends were cut back, 5 bases at V and 4 bases at J, with 18 bases in the middle. Germline V CDR1 and CDR2: LNHDA, SQIVND (reference sequence). The CDR3 nucleotides are TGTGCCAGTAGTCCGGGACGCCTTCCCTCTTACGAGCAGTACTTC. Protein sequence: CASSPGRLPSYEQYF.

The genes are TRBV5-5 and TRBJ2-7, with TRBD1 identical over 8 bases. The length of the CDR3 is 15 residues. CDR1 SGHKS and CDR2 YYEKEE come from the germline V gene (reference sequence). The junction had 8 bases not matched to a gene; V was cut back by 5 bases and J by 1 base. The CDR3, as DNA: TGTGCCAGCAGTCCTGGACAGGGAAGATCCTACGAGCAGTACTTC. Translating gives CASSPGQGRSYEQYF.

The V gene is TRBV5-1, the J gene TRBJ1-1; TRBD1 might be the D (6 bases). The CDR3 spans 14 residues. CDR1 is SGHRS, CDR2 YFSETQ, per germline. The V gene lost 4 bases and the J gene lost 5 bases, with 15 bases spanning the gap. This CDR3 reads CASSVSGVGTEAFF. The DNA for the CDR3 is TGCGCCAGCAGCGTATCAGGGGTAGGAACTGAAGCTTTCTTT.

J is TRBJ1-1 and V is TRBV19, with a tentative D call TRBD1 (5 bases). The CDR3 length is 17 residues. The germline V gene encodes CDR1 LNHDA and CDR2 SQIVND (reference sequence). The germline V and J ends were trimmed by 1 base and 5 bases, with 20 bases remaining between them. As DNA, the CDR3 is TGTGCCAGTAGTATAGGGGCATTGGGACGGCGAGGGACTGAAGCTTTCTTT. Translating gives CASSIGALGRRGTEAFF.

The V gene is TRBV6-6, the J gene TRBJ1-5; D unresolved. Germline CDR1 reads MNHNY; CDR2 reads SVGAGI (reference sequence). This CDR3 spans 12 amino acids. V was cut by 5 bases and J by 7 bases, with 9 bases left in between. CDR3 in amino acids: CASSKDRQPQHF. The CDR3 coding sequence is TGTGCCAGCAGTAAAGACCGCCAGCCCCAGCATTTT.

V is TRBV30 and J is TRBJ1-5; 9 nucleotides align to TRBD1. Unmatched junction bases numbered 9, after V lost 6 bases and J lost 6 bases. CDR3 length: 14 residues. Looked up from germline, CDR1 is GTSNPN and CDR2 is SVGIG (reference sequence). The CDR3 here is CACTGGAGFQPQHF. CDR3 in DNA: TGTGCCTGTACAGGGGGCGCAGGATTTCAGCCCCAGCATTTT. The entire variable domain, with the rest obtained from reference TRBV30 and TRBJ1-5, is as follows: SQTIHQWPATLVQPVGSPLSLECTVEGTSNPNLYWYRQAAGRGLQLLFYSVGIGQISSEVPQNLSASRPQDRQFILSSKKLLLSDSGFYLCACTGGAGFQPQHFGDGTRLSIL.

This chain connects TRBV28 to TRBJ1-4, with 10 bases aligning to TRBD1. The germline CDR1 and CDR2 sequences are MDHEN and SYDVKM. This CDR3 region has 16 residues. V trimming: 4 bases; J trimming: 8 bases; junction bases outside the gene matches: 10. Here the CDR3 DNA reads TGTGCCAGCAGTTCCAGGGGACAGGGGAGAGGGGAAAAACTGTTTTTT. This sequence encodes CASSSRGQGRGEKLFF. The whole variable domain, remainder taken from reference TRBV28 and TRBJ1-4, is DVKVTQSSRYLVKRTGEKVFLECVQDMDHENMFWYRQDPGLGLRLIYFSYDVKMKEKGDIPEGYSVSREKKERFSLILESASTNQTSMYLCASSSRGQGRGEKLFFGSGTQLSVL.

This clone was seen a single time. J is TRBJ2-5 and V is TRBV5-1; perhaps TRBD1 as D (6 bases). Trimming left V 0 bases short and J 3 bases short, with 12 bases between. CDR3 length: 15 residues. Germline V gene data show CDR1 as SGHRS and CDR2 as YFSETQ. CDR3 DNA sequence: TGCGCCAGCAGCTTGGTTACAGGGCAGGAAGAGACCCAGTACTTC. Translated: CASSLVTGQEETQYF.

This chain links TRBV7-8 with TRBJ1-5, with TRBD1 identical over 9 bases. The CDR3 loop spans 17 amino acids. Germline values: CDR1 SGHVS, CDR2 FQNEAQ. V was pared by 1 base and J by 6 bases, with 10 bases of the junction left unmatched. In DNA, the CDR3 is TGTGCCAGCAGCTTAGGGGCCCGGGGACAGGGCGGTCAGCCCCAGCATTTT. It yields the protein CASSLGARGQGGQPQHF.

This rearrangement joins TRBV7-2 to TRBJ2-2, with TRBD2 matching over 7 bases. The CDR3 spans 17 residues. With 2 bases clipped from V and 6 bases from J, the junction kept 12 bases outside the gene matches. CDR1 and CDR2 (germline): SGHTA, FQGNSA. In DNA form, the CDR3 reads TGTGCCAGCAGCTTAAACAGGTTGGGGGGGTCTGCCGGGGAGCTGTTTTTT. This sequence encodes CASSLNRLGGSAGELFF. Drawing the rest from reference TRBV7-2 and TRBJ2-2, the complete variable domain is GAGVSQSPSNKVTEKGKDVELRCDPISGHTALYWYRQSLGQGLEFLIYFQGNSAPDKSGLPSDRFSAERTGGSVSTLTIQRTQQEDSAVYLCASSLNRLGGSAGELFFGEGSRLTVL.

The J gene is TRBJ2-3, the V gene TRBV25-1; 7 bases are shared with TRBD2. The length of the CDR3 is 14 residues. Germline V gene lookup returns CDR1 MGHDK and CDR2 SYGVNS. J was trimmed by 1 base and V by 4 bases; bases with no gene match: 2. The CDR3 sequence: CASSVGGGTDTQYF. As DNA, the CDR3 is TGTGCCAGCAGTGTGGGGGGGGGCACAGATACGCAGTATTTT.

The chain has TRBV6-4 and TRBJ2-2; the match to TRBD2 covers 8 bases. With V trimmed by 5 bases and J by 1 base, 6 bases remained unmatched. The CDR3 runs 16 residues. Germline V gene data show CDR1 as MRHNA and CDR2 as SNTAGT. The CDR3 DNA follows: TGTGCCAGCAGTCGGACCGGGACTAGGAACACCGGGGAGCTGTTTTTT. This encodes CASSRTGTRNTGELFF.

This sequence joins TRBV5-4 and TRBJ2-1; the D is unclear. The CDR3 extends over 14 amino acids. Looked up from germline, CDR1 is SGHNT and CDR2 is YYREEE (reference sequence). The V end lost 7 bases, the J end lost 0 bases, and 11 bases lay between the germline ends. The CDR3 DNA reads TGTGCCAGCCGACCAGGTGACTCCTACAATGAGCAGTTCTTC. Translating it yields CASRPGDSYNEQFF.